This T cell receptor beta chain was observed in a study of blood T cells in healthy people across ages. Overall study findings and caveats: The percentage of naive T cells correlated strongly with TCR beta diversity.

This clonotype was found a few times. Its target is unknown. Alongside a J-beta primer mix, a sample-barcoded 5' primer served in a second PCR lasting roughly 6 to 11 cycles. TCRdb passed the 5' RACE reads through MiXCR, listing each CDR3 protein once. The repertoire has just over 1 million distinct CDR3 sequences, less than 50% of them found once; the top ten carry approximately 17%. The CDR3 contains 16 residues. V trimming: 6 bases; J trimming: 0 bases; junction bases outside the gene matches: 5. The material sequenced was blood. V is TRBV12-3 or TRBV12-4 and J is TRBJ2-7; 13 nucleotides line up with TRBD2. The clonotype was recovered from a woman aged 55-75 years in good health. This CDR3 is CASRGTSGVSSYEQYF. CDR3 nucleotide sequence: TGTGCCAGCAGGGGGACTAGCGGGGTGAGCTCCTACGAGCAGTACTTC.